These T cell receptor beta chains were read from a single sample in a study of OX40 agonist ivuxolimab in advanced cancers. Only in-frame clones appear in the TCRdb table, and some are missing; sequencing was by immunoSEQ multiplex PCR. The data hold under 45,000 clones, with 70% to 85% observed a single time. Sequencing was performed on CD4+ or CD8+ T cells sorted from blood, taken in a trial of the OX40 agonist ivuxolimab. Receptors were obtained from an adult with an advanced solid tumor such as melanoma, head and neck, liver or kidney cancer. CDR3s leave out the opening cysteine and the closing phenylalanine or tryptophan. Each record gives: J gene, V gene, CDR3 protein.

>TRBJ2-3|TRBV9
ASSVEAGVITDTQY
>TRBJ1-2|TRBV7-2
ASSLSVQGAGGYT
>TRBJ1-5|TRBV5-1
ASREGENQPQH
>TRBJ2-5|TRBV4-2
ASSRGEKGTQY
>TRBJ2-7|TRBV27
ASSGGLTEYEQY
>TRBJ2-7|TRBV6-6
ASSYQGHSEQY
>TRBJ2-1|TRBV7-2
ASSRSQGDEQF
>TRBJ1-4|TRBV18
ASSPPQGKLF
>TRBJ2-7|TRBV7-6
ASSSTSGGVYEQY
>TRBJ2-3|TRBV28
ASSLWASGDTDTQY
>TRBJ2-1|TRBV11-2
ASSFGTGGLYEQF
>TRBJ2-3|TRBV4-2
ASSQDLVVGQGYTDTQY
>TRBJ2-2|TRBV28
ASSSRVTNTGELF
>TRBJ2-5|TRBV5-5
ASSLTGLAGWETQY
>TRBJ2-6|TRBV30
AWRGGSGANVLT
>TRBJ2-1|TRBV7-9
ASTLGGSYNEQF
>TRBJ1-4|TRBV30
AWSATAGGEKLF
>TRBJ1-4|TRBV19
ASSSGQGLYNEKLF
>TRBJ1-5|TRBV9
ASSVGDSSNQPQH
>TRBJ2-7|TRBV18
ASSPGAGSYEQY
>TRBJ1-5|TRBV6-1
ANGQGEQPQH
>TRBJ2-3|TRBV11-1
ASTPGGPGTDTQY
>TRBJ2-5|TRBV30
ACVKGQETQY
>TRBJ1-3|TRBV6-1
ASSRQGAGNTIY
>TRBJ2-7|TRBV18
ASSYSGGGLLRTYEQY
>TRBJ1-3|TRBV5-6
ASSDTGTGYSSSGNTIY
>TRBJ2-2|TRBV30
AWSRGTGRRSTGELF
>TRBJ1-6|TRBV7-9
ASSLVFSREGNSPLH
>TRBJ1-2|TRBV7-2
ASSLDVGYT
>TRBJ1-6|TRBV6-1
ASSTLGQGNSPLH
>TRBJ1-2|TRBV19
ASSIRTPERNYGYT
>TRBJ1-1|TRBV7-9
ASSLAGQGMNTEAF
>TRBJ1-2|TRBV9
ASSVDGQAPYGYT
>TRBJ2-7|TRBV30
AWDRQGVGEQY
>TRBJ1-3|TRBV13
ASSSSTDGNTIY
>TRBJ2-2|TRBV2
ASTQILGSPINTGELF
>TRBJ1-1|TRBV7-9
ASSLVWGPMNTEAF
>TRBJ2-7|TRBV11-2
ASSPPVGGRSYEQY
>TRBJ2-7|TRBV4-1
ASSQEKTTAGGYEQY
>TRBJ1-4|TRBV14
ASSQVNEKLF
>TRBJ2-5|TRBV27
ASSSTTYDYETQY
>TRBJ1-4|TRBV28
ASSLTEKLF
>TRBJ2-5|TRBV5-1
ASTSLGETQY
>TRBJ2-1|TRBV6-4
ASSDAGRGSHNEQF
>TRBJ1-2|TRBV4-1
ASSPRQGAAGYT
>TRBJ2-2|TRBV29-1
SAHAGRETGELF
>TRBJ1-4|TRBV5-6
ASSFIGRANEKLF
>TRBJ2-5|TRBV10-3
ATKKDGSPLEETQY
>TRBJ2-1|TRBV6-5
ASSYLAGGSYNEQF
>TRBJ1-5|TRBV27
ASKAIKGRVDQPQH
>TRBJ1-6|TRBV7-9
ASKGTGEYSPLH
>TRBJ1-4|TRBV5-4
ASSSSGTEEKLF
>TRBJ1-1|TRBV28
ASSLYGRGVNTEAF
>TRBJ1-6|TRBV7-9
ASTLLTGSPLH
>TRBJ2-1|TRBV11-3
ASSLVSSFTYNEQF